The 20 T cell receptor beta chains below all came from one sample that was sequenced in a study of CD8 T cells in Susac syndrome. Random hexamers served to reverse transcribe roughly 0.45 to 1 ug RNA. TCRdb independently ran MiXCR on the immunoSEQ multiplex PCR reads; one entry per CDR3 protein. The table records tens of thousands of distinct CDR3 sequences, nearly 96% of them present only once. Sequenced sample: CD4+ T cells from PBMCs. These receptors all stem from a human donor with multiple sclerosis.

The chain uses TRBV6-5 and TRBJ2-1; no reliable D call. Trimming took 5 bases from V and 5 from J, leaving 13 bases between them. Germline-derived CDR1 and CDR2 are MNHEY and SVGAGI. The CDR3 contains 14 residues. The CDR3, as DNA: TGTGCCAGCAGTCGCCCCCCAGAGCACAATGAGCAGTTCTTC. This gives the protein CASSRPPEHNEQFF.

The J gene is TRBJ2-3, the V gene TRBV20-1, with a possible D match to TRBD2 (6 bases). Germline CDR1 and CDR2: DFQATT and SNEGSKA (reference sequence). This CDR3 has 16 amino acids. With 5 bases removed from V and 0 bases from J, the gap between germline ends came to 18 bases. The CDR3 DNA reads TGCAGTGCTCCCACTGGAGCGGGCCCGAGCACAGATACGCAGTATTTT. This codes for CSAPTGAGPSTDTQYF.

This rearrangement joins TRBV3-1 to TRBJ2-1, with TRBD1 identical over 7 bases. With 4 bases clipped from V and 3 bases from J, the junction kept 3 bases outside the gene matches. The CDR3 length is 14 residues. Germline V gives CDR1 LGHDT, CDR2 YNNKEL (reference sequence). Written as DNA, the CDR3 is TGTGCCAGCAGCCGCAGGGGGAACTACAATGAGCAGTTCTTC. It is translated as CASSRRGNYNEQFF.

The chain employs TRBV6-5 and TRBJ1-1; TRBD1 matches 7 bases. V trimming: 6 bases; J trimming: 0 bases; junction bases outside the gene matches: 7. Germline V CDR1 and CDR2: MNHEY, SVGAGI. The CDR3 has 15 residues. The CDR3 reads CASRRQGQMNTEAFF. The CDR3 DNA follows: TGTGCCAGCAGGCGACAGGGACAGATGAACACTGAAGCTTTCTTT.

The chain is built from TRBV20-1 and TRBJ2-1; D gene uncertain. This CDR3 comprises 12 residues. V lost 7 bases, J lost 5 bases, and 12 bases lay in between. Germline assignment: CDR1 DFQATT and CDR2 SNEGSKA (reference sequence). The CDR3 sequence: CSGSAVDNEQFF. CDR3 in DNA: TGCAGTGGGTCGGCCGTGGACAATGAGCAGTTCTTC.

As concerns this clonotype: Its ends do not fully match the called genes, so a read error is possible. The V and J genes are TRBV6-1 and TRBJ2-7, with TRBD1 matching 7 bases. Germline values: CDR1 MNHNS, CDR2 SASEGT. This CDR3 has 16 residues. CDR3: CASSEGGGFQLREQYF. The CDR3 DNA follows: TGTGCCAGCAGCGAAGGGGGCGGCTTCCAACTACGAGAGCAGTACTTC.

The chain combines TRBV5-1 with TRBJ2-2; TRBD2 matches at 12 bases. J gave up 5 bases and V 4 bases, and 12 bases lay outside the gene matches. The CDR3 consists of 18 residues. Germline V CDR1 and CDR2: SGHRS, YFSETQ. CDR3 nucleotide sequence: TGCGCCAGCAGCGCGGGAGTCACTAGCGGGGGGATGACCGGGGAGCTGTTTTTT. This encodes CASSAGVTSGGMTGELFF.

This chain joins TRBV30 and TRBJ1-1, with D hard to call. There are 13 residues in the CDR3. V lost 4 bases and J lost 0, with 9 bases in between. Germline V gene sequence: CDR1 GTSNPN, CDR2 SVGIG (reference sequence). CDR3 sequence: CAWKEGMNTEAFF. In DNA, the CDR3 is TGTGCCTGGAAGGAGGGAATGAACACTGAAGCTTTCTTT. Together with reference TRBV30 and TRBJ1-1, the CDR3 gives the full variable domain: SQTIHQWPATLVQPVGSPLSLECTVEGTSNPNLYWYRQAAGRGLQLLFYSVGIGQISSEVPQNLSASRPQDRQFILSSKKLLLSDSGFYLCAWKEGMNTEAFFGQGTRLTVV.

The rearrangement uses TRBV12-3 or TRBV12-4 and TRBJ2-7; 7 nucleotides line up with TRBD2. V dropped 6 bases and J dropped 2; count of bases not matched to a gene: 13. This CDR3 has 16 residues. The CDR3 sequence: CASSRAGGVIPYEQYF. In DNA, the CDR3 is TGTGCCAGCAGCCGCGCTGGGGGGGTAATTCCCTACGAGCAGTACTTC.

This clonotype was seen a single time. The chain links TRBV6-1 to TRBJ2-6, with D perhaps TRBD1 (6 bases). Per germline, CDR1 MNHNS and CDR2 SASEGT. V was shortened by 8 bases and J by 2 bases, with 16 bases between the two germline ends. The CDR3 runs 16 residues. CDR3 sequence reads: CASDYRDRAGANVLTF. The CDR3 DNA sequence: TGTGCCAGCGACTACAGGGACCGCGCTGGGGCCAACGTCCTGACTTTC.

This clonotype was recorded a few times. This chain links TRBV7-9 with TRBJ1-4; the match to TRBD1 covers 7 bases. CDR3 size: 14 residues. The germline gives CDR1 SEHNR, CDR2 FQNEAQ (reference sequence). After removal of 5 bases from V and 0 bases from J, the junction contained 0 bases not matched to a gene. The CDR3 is CASSQGATNEKLFF. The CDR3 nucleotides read TGTGCCAGCAGCCAGGGGGCAACTAATGAAAAACTGTTTTTT.

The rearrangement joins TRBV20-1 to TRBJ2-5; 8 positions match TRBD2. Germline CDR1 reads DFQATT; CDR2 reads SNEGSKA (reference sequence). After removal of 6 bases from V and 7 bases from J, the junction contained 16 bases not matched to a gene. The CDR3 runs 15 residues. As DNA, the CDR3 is TGCAGTGCCGTGATCTGGCGGGGGGCCAGGGGGACCCAGTACTTC. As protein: CSAVIWRGARGTQYF.

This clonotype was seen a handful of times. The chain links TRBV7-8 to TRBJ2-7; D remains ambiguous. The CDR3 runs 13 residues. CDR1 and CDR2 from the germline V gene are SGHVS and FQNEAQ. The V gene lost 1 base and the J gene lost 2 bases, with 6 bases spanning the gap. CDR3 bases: TGTGCCAGCAGCTTAGGGGAAGCCTACGAGCAGTACTTC. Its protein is CASSLGEAYEQYF.

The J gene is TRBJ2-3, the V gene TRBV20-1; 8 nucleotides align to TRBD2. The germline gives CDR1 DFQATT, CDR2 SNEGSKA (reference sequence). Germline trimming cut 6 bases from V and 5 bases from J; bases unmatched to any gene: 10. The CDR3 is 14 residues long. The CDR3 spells CSAPRERGRDTQYF. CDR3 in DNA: TGCAGTGCCCCAAGGGAGCGGGGGAGAGATACGCAGTATTTT.

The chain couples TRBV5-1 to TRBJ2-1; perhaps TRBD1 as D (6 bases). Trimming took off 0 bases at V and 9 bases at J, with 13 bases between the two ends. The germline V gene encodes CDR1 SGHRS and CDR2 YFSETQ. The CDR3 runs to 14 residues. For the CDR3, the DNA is TGCGCCAGCAGCTTGGAAACAGGGATCGGTGAGCAGTTCTTC. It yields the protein CASSLETGIGEQFF.

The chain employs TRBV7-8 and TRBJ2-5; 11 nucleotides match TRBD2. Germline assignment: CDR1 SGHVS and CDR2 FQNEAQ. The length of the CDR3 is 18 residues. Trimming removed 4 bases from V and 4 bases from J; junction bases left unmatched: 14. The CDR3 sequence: CASSSRASGGRLGETQYF. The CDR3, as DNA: TGTGCCAGCAGCTCACGAGCTAGCGGGGGGCGGCTTGGAGAGACCCAGTACTTC. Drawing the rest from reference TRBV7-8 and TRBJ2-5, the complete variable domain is GAGVSQSPRYKVAKRGQDVALRCDPISGHVSLFWYQQALGQGPEFLTYFQNEAQLDKSGLPSDRFFAERPEGSVSTLKIQRTQQEDSAVYLCASSSRASGGRLGETQYFGPGTRLLVL.

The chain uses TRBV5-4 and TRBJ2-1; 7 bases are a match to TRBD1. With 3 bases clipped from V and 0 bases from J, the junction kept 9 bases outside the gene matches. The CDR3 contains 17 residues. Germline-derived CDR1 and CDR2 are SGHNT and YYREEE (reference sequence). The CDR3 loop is CASSWATGSSSYNEQFF. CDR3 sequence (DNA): TGTGCCAGCAGCTGGGCGACAGGGAGTAGCTCCTACAATGAGCAGTTCTTC.

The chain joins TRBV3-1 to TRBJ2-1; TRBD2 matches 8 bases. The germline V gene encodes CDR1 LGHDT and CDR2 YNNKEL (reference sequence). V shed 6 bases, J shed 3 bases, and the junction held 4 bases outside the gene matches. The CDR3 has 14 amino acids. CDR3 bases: TGTGCCAGCAGTCCTAGCGGGCGCTACAATGAGCAGTTCTTC. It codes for CASSPSGRYNEQFF.

The CDR3 loop reads CASSPPRPGQGPYEQYF. The CDR3 DNA is TGTGCCAGCTCACCACCGCGACCGGGACAGGGGCCCTACGAGCAGTACTTC. This chain uses TRBV18 with TRBJ2-7; the match to TRBD1 covers 10 bases. The J segment lost 2 bases and the V segment lost 0 bases, leaving 7 bases of the junction unmatched. This CDR3 region has 17 residues. In germline, CDR1 is KGHSH, CDR2 LQKENI.

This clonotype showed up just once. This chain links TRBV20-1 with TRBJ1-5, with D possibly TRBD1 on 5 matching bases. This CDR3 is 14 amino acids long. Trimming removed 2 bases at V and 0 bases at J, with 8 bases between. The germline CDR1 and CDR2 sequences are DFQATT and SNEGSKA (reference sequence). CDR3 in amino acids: CSARPQVSNQPQHF. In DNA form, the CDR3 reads TGCAGTGCTAGACCACAGGTTAGCAATCAGCCCCAGCATTTT.